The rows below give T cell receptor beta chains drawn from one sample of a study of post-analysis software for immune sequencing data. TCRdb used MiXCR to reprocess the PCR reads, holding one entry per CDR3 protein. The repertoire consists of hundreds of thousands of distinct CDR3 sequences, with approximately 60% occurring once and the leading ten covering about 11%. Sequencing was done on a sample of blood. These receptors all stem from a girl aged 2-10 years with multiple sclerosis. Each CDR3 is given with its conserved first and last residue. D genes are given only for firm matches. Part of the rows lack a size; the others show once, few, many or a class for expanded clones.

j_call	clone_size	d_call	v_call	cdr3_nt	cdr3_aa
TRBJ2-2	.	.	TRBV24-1	TGTGCCACCAGTGATTCTACAGGGGGGGCCGGGGAGCTGTTTTTT	CATSDSTGGAGELFF
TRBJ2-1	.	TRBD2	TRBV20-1	TGCAGTGCTCCTCCACGGGAAGGACTAGCGGGGGAGCAGTTCTTC	CSAPPREGLAGEQFF
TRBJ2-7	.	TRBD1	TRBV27	TGTGCCAGCATCCAGACAGGGCCCACCTACGAGCAGTACTTC	CASIQTGPTYEQYF
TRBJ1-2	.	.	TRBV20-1	TGCAGTGCTAGAGATTTCGATGACTACACCTTC	CSARDFDDYTF
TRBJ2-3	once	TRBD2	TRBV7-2	TGTGCCAGCAGCTTATCCTCGACTAGCGGGAGAACGGATACGCAGTATTTT	CASSLSSTSGRTDTQYF
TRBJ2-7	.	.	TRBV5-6	TGTGCCAGCAGCTTAGGGACGGCTTTCGAGCAGTACTTC	CASSLGTAFEQYF
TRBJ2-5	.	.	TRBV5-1	TGCGCCAGCAGTTTCCAGGGTCCGGCGCTAGGAGAGACCCAGTACTTC	CASSFQGPALGETQYF
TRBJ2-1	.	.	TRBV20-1	TGCAGTGCTAGAGGACAGGATGACTACAATGAGCAGTTCTTC	CSARGQDDYNEQFF
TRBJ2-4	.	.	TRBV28	TGTGCCAGCAGTAGGACAAAATGGCACATTCAGTACTTC	CASSRTKWHIQYF
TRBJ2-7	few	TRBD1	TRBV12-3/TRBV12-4	TGTGCCAGCAGTTATTCGACAGGGGCCTCCTACGAGCAGTACTTC	CASSYSTGASYEQYF
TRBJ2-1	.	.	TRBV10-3	TGTGCCTCGAAGGGAAATTCCTACAATGAGCAGTTCTTC	CASKGNSYNEQFF
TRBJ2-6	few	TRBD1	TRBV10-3	TGTGCCATCAGGGGACAGGGGTCTGGGGCCAACGTCCTGACTTTC	CAIRGQGSGANVLTF
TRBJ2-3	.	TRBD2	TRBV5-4	TGTGCCAGCGGGGTTAGCGGGGACCTCACAGATACGCAGTATTTT	CASGVSGDLTDTQYF
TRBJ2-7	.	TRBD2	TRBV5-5	TGTGCCAGCAGACTAACCTCTAGCGGATCCTACGAGCAGTACTTC	CASRLTSSGSYEQYF
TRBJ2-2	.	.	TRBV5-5	TGTGCCAGCAGCCCCCCTCCGAACACCGGGGAGCTGTTTTTT	CASSPPPNTGELFF
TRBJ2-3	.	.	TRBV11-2	TGTGCCAGCAGCGCCTGGTCCCCAAGGAGGTTCCTCACAGATACGCAGTATTTT	CASSAWSPRRFLTDTQYF
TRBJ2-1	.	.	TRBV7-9	TGTGCCAGCAGCTTAGGAGTGGACTACTACAATGAGCAGTTCTTC	CASSLGVDYYNEQFF
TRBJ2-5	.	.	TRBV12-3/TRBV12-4	TGTGCCAGCGGGAAGGTGTCGGAGACCCAGTACTTC	CASGKVSETQYF
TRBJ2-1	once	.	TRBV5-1	TGCGCCAGCAGCGGGGCGGGGAATGAGCAGTTCTTC	CASSGAGNEQFF
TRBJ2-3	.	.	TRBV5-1	TGCGCCAGCAGCTGGGCCCGGACCCCCGATCCGCCAGATACGCAGTATTTT	CASSWARTPDPPDTQYF
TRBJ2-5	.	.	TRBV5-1	TGCGCCAGCAGCCTCGGAGGGTCCGGGACAGATCAAGAGACCCAGTACTTC	CASSLGGSGTDQETQYF
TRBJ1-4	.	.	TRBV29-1	TGCAGCGTTGATTCTCGGCCAGCTAATGAAAAACTGTTTTTT	CSVDSRPANEKLFF
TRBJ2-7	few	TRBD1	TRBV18	TGTGCCAGCTCACCAGGGACAGACTCCTACGAGCAGTACTTC	CASSPGTDSYEQYF
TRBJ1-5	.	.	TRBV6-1	TGTGCCAGCAGTGAGCCCCCTTGGACAGAATATAGCAATCAGCCCCAGCATTTT	CASSEPPWTEYSNQPQHF
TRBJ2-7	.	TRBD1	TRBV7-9	TGTGCCAGCAGTCCTTCTTACGGGACAGGGAGTCTCGAGCAGTACTTC	CASSPSYGTGSLEQYF
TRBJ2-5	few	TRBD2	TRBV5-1	TGCGCCAGCAGGACTAGCGTCGGGGAGACCCAGTACTTC	CASRTSVGETQYF
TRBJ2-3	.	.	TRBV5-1	TGCGCCAGCAGCTTGGAATTCACAGATACGCAGTATTTT	CASSLEFTDTQYF
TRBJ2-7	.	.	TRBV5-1	TGCGCCAGCAGCTTAATGCGGGACTCGACCGACGAGCAGTACTTC	CASSLMRDSTDEQYF
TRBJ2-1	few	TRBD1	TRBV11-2	TGTGCCAGCAGCTTAGGGGCGACAGGGGTATTCCACAATGAGCAGTTCTTC	CASSLGATGVFHNEQFF
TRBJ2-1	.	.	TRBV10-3	TGTGCCATCAGTGAGCGGGGACTGGACAATGAGCAGTTCTTC	CAISERGLDNEQFF
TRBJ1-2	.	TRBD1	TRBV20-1	TGCAGTGCTCCGACAGGGGGCGTATTTAATGGCTACACCTTC	CSAPTGGVFNGYTF
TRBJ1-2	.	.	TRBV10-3	TGTGCCATCAGTGAAAGAGGACAGTCGAGTGGCTACACCTTC	CAISERGQSSGYTF
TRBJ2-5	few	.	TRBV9	TGTGCCAGCAGCGTAGTGGGAAGAGAGCAGTACTTC	CASSVVGREQYF
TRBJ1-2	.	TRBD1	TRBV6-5	TGTGCCAGCAGTTACTACCTCAGACAGGGATGGCACTATGGCTACACCTTC	CASSYYLRQGWHYGYTF
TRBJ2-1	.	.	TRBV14	TGTGCCAGCAGCCAAGACCGCCAGGGCGGGCAGTTCTTC	CASSQDRQGGQFF
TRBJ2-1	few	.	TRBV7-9	TGTGCCAGCAATAGGGTATACAATGAGCAGTTCTTC	CASNRVYNEQFF
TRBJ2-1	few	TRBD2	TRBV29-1	TGCAGCGTTGATCGGACTAGCGGCACGGAGGAGCAGTTCTTC	CSVDRTSGTEEQFF
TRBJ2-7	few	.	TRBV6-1	TGTGCCAGCAGTGAACCCTACGAGCAGTACTTC	CASSEPYEQYF